These 32 T cell receptor beta chains were sequenced from one sample in a study of tumor-infiltrating lymphocytes in primary liver carcinoma. Making TCR beta cDNA involved 400 to 600 ng total RNA and a constant-region primer. Slightly modified ARM-PCR, run as three nested multiplex PCR rounds, produced the TCR beta libraries. The opening two PCR rounds, ten to eleven cycles each, paired TRBV1-TRBV30 forward primers with a C-beta reverse primer. TCRdb processed the multiplex PCR reads anew with MiXCR; each CDR3 protein has one entry. The table lists 100,000 or so distinct CDR3 sequences, around two thirds of them singletons. Both RNA and DNA were isolated together from approximately 20-30 mg of bulk tissue that had not been sorted. Sequencing used liver tumor tissue from sampling region 5. This sample's subset: tumor region T5, tumor centre. The receptors here all came from a woman in her sixties with primary liver carcinoma and hepatitis B virus infection.

CDR3 in amino acids: CASSGRDAYGYTF. The CDR3 DNA follows: TGTGCCAGCAGTGGCAGGGACGCCTATGGCTACACCTTC. The chain recombines TRBV2 with TRBJ1-2, with a weak D call TRBD1 (5 bases). The CDR3 length is 13 residues. V lost 4 bases and J lost 4, with 10 bases in between. The germline CDR1 and CDR2 sequences are SNHLY and FYNNEI. Together with reference TRBV2 and TRBJ1-2, the CDR3 gives the full variable domain: EPEVTQTPSHQVTQMGQEVILRCVPISNHLYFYWYRQILGQKVEFLVSFYNNEISEKSEIFDDQFSVERPDGSNFTLKIRSTKLEDSAMYFCASSGRDAYGYTFGSGTRLTVV.

This clonotype was counted a few times. The chain recombines TRBV6-4 with TRBJ2-2, with 7 bases that match TRBD1. Germline V CDR1 and CDR2: MRHNA, SNTAGT. The CDR3 covers 13 residues. The trim removed 8 bases at V and 4 bases at J, leaving 4 bases unmatched. Here the CDR3 reads CASGTGATGELFF. CDR3 DNA sequence: TGTGCCAGCGGTACAGGGGCCACCGGGGAGCTGTTTTTT.

The sample holds many counts of this clonotype. The chain combines TRBV10-1 with TRBJ2-7, with no clear D. The CDR3 covers 16 residues. Germline V gives CDR1 WNHNN, CDR2 SYGVQD (reference sequence). V was clipped by 0 bases and J by 2 bases, with 14 bases between them. The CDR3 region is CASSESRLSAPYEQYF. The CDR3 DNA reads as TGCGCCAGCAGTGAGTCGAGGCTGTCAGCCCCCTACGAGCAGTACTTC.

There are a few counts of this clonotype. The chain combines TRBV12-3 or TRBV12-4 with TRBJ2-5, with a possible D match to TRBD2 (6 bases). CDR3 size: 15 residues. Trimming shortened V by 6 bases and J by 3 bases, and 17 bases separated the two germline ends. Here the CDR3 reads CASSTYPGSEETQYF. The DNA for the CDR3 is TGTGCCAGCAGCACCTACCCCGGGAGCGAAGAGACCCAGTACTTC.

The gene calls are TRBV6-2 or TRBV6-3 and TRBJ2-1; 10 bases match TRBD2. CDR1 MNHEY and CDR2 SVGEGT come from the germline V gene. V lost 11 bases to trimming and J lost 5 bases; unmatched junction nucleotides: 9. The CDR3 is 14 residues long. The CDR3 sequence: CACNQLAGNNEQFF. CDR3 sequence (DNA): TGTGCCTGCAACCAACTAGCGGGGAACAATGAGCAGTTCTTC.

V and J are TRBV11-2 and TRBJ2-7, with 8 bases matching TRBD2. This CDR3 spans 16 amino acids. Unmatched junction bases numbered 18, after V lost 7 bases and J lost 7 bases. CDR1 and CDR2 (germline): SGHAT, FQNNGV. CDR3 in DNA: TGTGCCAGCACGACTTCTGGGCGGGAGGCTAGGGGGGAGCAGTACTTC. This encodes CASTTSGREARGEQYF.

About this clonotype: At one of its ends the junction is not consistent with the germline gene, which may arise from a read error. This chain links TRBV29-1 with TRBJ1-4, with 7 bases fitting TRBD1. This CDR3 is built from 13 residues. CDR1 SQVTM and CDR2 ANQGSEA come from the germline V gene. The CDR3 spells CSDGGGGYEKLLF. CDR3 DNA sequence: TGCAGCGATGGAGGGGGCGGATATGAAAAACTGCTTTTT.

This clonotype was recorded only once. At one boundary the junction diverges from the germline segment, which might be a read error. V and J are TRBV29-1 and TRBJ2-2; D ambiguous. The length of the CDR3 is 16 residues. Germline V lookup: CDR1 SQVTM, CDR2 ANQGSEA. The CDR3 sequence: CSVGLGSNPKTGELFF. The CDR3 DNA reads as TGCAGCGTTGGACTGGGGTCTAACCCGAAAACCGGGGAGCTGTTTTTT.

About this clonotype: A single base separates this from a much larger clone, so it may be a read error. The chain employs TRBV7-8 and TRBJ2-7; D perhaps matches TRBD2 (5 bases). Germline V gene data show CDR1 as SGHVS and CDR2 as FQNEAQ. Trimming removed 6 bases at V and 5 bases at J, with 17 bases between. There are 14 residues in the CDR3. The CDR3 coding sequence is TGTGCCAGCAGTGAGCAGAGGGTCAACCACGAGCAGTACTTC. Translating it yields CASSEQRVNHEQYF.

There are a few counts of this clonotype. This chain uses TRBV7-2 with TRBJ1-1; D is uncertain. The CDR3 extends over 13 amino acids. Germline V gene data show CDR1 as SGHTA and CDR2 as FQGNSA. V gave up 1 base and J gave up 5 bases, with 8 bases separating them. The DNA of the CDR3 is TGTGCCAGCAGCTTAGAGACACTGACTGAAGCTTTCTTT. As protein: CASSLETLTEAFF.

About this clonotype itself: This is likely a read error, given that the CDR3 carries no conserved phenylalanine or tryptophan at its end. The CDR3 loop is CASLRLAGIYDVQFL. CDR3 DNA: TGTGCCAGCTTGAGACTAGCGGGAATCTACGATGTGCAGTTCCTC. The rearrangement links TRBV12-3 or TRBV12-4 to TRBJ2-1; 11 bases map to TRBD2. The CDR3 consists of 15 residues. Germline trimming cut 8 bases from V and 12 bases from J; bases unmatched to any gene: 15.

This clonotype was detected many times. The gene calls are TRBV13 and TRBJ2-3; no definite D call. This CDR3 spans 12 amino acids. CDR1 is PRHDT and CDR2 is FYEKMQ in the germline V gene (reference sequence). V was cut by 5 bases and J by 1 base, with 4 bases left in between. CDR3 sequence: CASSLRTDTQYF. The CDR3 DNA sequence: TGTGCCAGCAGCCTTCGCACAGATACGCAGTATTTT.

Concerning this clonotype: The CDR3 ends on some other residue instead of the conserved phenylalanine or tryptophan, so this is likely a read error. V gene TRBV6-1 combines with J gene TRBJ2-1; 7 bases are shared with TRBD2. Germline trimming cut 10 bases from V and 11 bases from J; bases unmatched to any gene: 14. The CDR3 length is 13 residues. CDR1 is MNHNS and CDR2 is SASEGT in the germline V gene. Here the CDR3 reads CATIGLAVPQQFL. CDR3 sequence (DNA): TGTGCCACAATTGGGCTAGCGGTGCCCCAGCAGTTCCTC.

Turning to this clonotype: One end of the junction fails to match germline, which may point to a read error. The V gene is TRBV6-5, the J gene TRBJ1-3, with D tentatively TRBD1 (5 bases). From germline, CDR1 is MNHEY and CDR2 SVGAGI. The CDR3 is 15 residues long. DNA of the CDR3: TGTGCCTGCAGGCCACCGGGGGACCGCAGGAACACCATATATTTT. It yields the protein CACRPPGDRRNTIYF.

Of note for this clonotype: This may arise from a read error, as a much more abundant clone is one base away. This chain links TRBV13 with TRBJ1-1; D perhaps matches TRBD1 (5 bases). This CDR3 comprises 15 residues. Trimming cost V 1 base and J 4 bases, with 13 bases left between them. Germline values: CDR1 PRHDT, CDR2 FYEKMQ (reference sequence). CDR3 loop: CASSLDKTESTEAFF. The CDR3 DNA follows: TGTGCCAGCAGCTTAGATAAGACAGAGAGCACTGAAGCTTTCTTT.

Note on this clonotype: Since the CDR3 does not end with the conserved phenylalanine or tryptophan, this likely comes from a read error. The chain couples TRBV7-8 to TRBJ2-3; D assignment may be TRBD1 or TRBD2 (5 bases each). CDR1 is SGHVS and CDR2 is FQNEAQ in the germline V gene. The CDR3 has 16 amino acids. CDR3 DNA sequence: TGTGCCAGCAGCTTAGCTGGGACGGGGAGCAGAGATACGCAGTATCTT. Encoded protein: CASSLAGTGSRDTQYL.

With respect to this clonotype: A much larger clonotype is one base distant, so this may be a read error. The rearrangement links TRBV28 to TRBJ2-7, with D possibly being TRBD1 or TRBD2 (5 bases each). Germline loops: CDR1 MDHEN, CDR2 SYDVKM. The CDR3 is 16 residues long. CDR3 amino acids: CTSSFALGTNSYEQYF. CDR3 sequence (DNA): TGTACCAGCAGTTTCGCGTTGGGGACGAACTCCTACGAGCAGTACTTC.

The rearrangement links TRBV2 to TRBJ2-7; 7 bases agree with TRBD1. The CDR3 length is 15 residues. The germline V gene encodes CDR1 SNHLY and CDR2 FYNNEI. With 6 bases clipped from V and 0 bases from J, the junction kept 8 bases outside the gene matches. CDR3 sequence reads: CASSVPGTVSYEQYF. The CDR3 coding sequence is TGTGCCAGCAGCGTTCCCGGGACAGTCTCCTACGAGCAGTACTTC.

This sequence joins TRBV2 and TRBJ2-5; 7 bases agree with TRBD2. Germline-derived CDR1 and CDR2 are SNHLY and FYNNEI. The CDR3 runs 11 residues. The trim removed 8 bases at V and 9 bases at J, leaving 6 bases unmatched. The CDR3 region is CASPAAGAQYF. CDR3 nucleotide sequence: TGTGCCAGCCCAGCGGCGGGGGCCCAGTACTTC.

As concerns this clonotype: Its ends do not fully match the called genes, so a read error is possible. The rearrangement uses TRBV28 and TRBJ2-4, with D hard to call. The germline CDR1 and CDR2 sequences are MDHEN and SYDVKM. CDR3 length: 15 residues. CDR3 DNA sequence: TGTACCAGCAGTCCCCAGGTAGCTGCCAAAAACATTCAGTACTTC. Its translation: CTSSPQVAAKNIQYF.

A note on this clonotype: At one end the junction does not follow the germline gene, possibly because of a read error. This chain uses TRBV6-1 with TRBJ2-7; D remains ambiguous. Germline assignment: CDR1 MNHNS and CDR2 SASEGT. This CDR3 has 13 residues. The CDR3 loop is CASCIIGSYEQYF. The CDR3 DNA reads as TGCGCCAGTTGTATCATAGGCTCCTACGAGCAGTACTTC.

The chain has TRBV6-5 and TRBJ2-1; the D gene is possibly TRBD2 (6 bases). CDR3 length: 16 residues. V lost 5 bases and J 0 bases, leaving 14 bases between the germline ends. Germline assignment: CDR1 MNHEY and CDR2 SVGAGI. The CDR3 loop is CASSIRLGNSYNEQFF. The DNA for the CDR3 is TGTGCCAGCAGTATCCGACTAGGGAACTCCTACAATGAGCAGTTCTTC.

A single count supports this clonotype. Relative to the germline gene, one junction end is altered; a read error may explain this. V usage is TRBV11-2 and J usage is TRBJ2-2, with D possibly matching TRBD2 (6 bases). This CDR3 region has 13 residues. Germline CDR1 reads SGHAT; CDR2 reads FQNNGV. CDR3 residues: CASSIDGTGELFF. The CDR3 region has the DNA TGTGCCAGCAGCATAGATGGGACTGGGGAGTTGTTTTTT.

This chain links TRBV29-1 with TRBJ1-2; D is unclear. Germline CDR1 and CDR2: SQVTM and ANQGSEA. This CDR3 contains 14 residues. The CDR3 sequence is CNIGRDTPNYGYTF. The CDR3 bases are TGCAACATTGGTAGAGACACCCCTAACTATGGCTACACCTTC.

Many counts were recorded for this clonotype. The rearrangement links TRBV28 to TRBJ2-1; the D gene could be TRBD1 or TRBD2 (5 bases each). The CDR3 sequence is 15 residues long. Between the trimmed V and J ends, which lost 0 bases and 5 bases, there was a span of 11 bases. Germline CDR1 MDHEN, CDR2 SYDVKM. The CDR3 is CASSLWGEGNNEQFF. In DNA, the CDR3 is TGTGCCAGCAGTTTATGGGGGGAAGGAAACAATGAGCAGTTCTTC.

Comment on this clonotype: As the CDR3 is not closed by the conserved phenylalanine or tryptophan, this likely results from a read error. The chain has TRBV11-1 and TRBJ1-1; D unresolved. The V gene's germline CDR1 is SGHAT and CDR2 FQDESV (reference sequence). Trimming stripped 6 bases from V and 4 bases from J, with 15 bases between. CDR3 length: 14 residues. The CDR3 bases are TGTGCCAGCAGTGGGGAAGGGCGGTCCACTGAAGCTTTCTCT. This codes for CASSGEGRSTEAFS.

V gene TRBV11-2 combines with J gene TRBJ2-2; TRBD2 aligns across 8 bases. Germline V gene sequence: CDR1 SGHAT, CDR2 FQNNGV. Unmatched junction bases numbered 15, after V lost 8 bases and J lost 4 bases. The CDR3 covers 17 residues. The CDR3 loop reads CASGPTGSGSATGELFF. The DNA for the CDR3 is TGTGCCAGCGGCCCTACAGGGAGCGGGAGTGCCACCGGGGAGCTGTTTTTT.

Note on this clonotype: One end of the junction is discordant with germline, which a read error may explain. The V call is TRBV10-3, the J call TRBJ2-7; 8 bases align to TRBD2. CDR1 is ENHRY, CDR2 SYGVKD, per germline. The CDR3 sequence is 14 residues long. The CDR3 sequence is CAICEAGETGEQYF. CDR3 in DNA: TGTGCCATCTGTGAAGCGGGAGAAACTGGCGAGCAGTACTTC.

This chain connects TRBV18 to TRBJ2-1; D may be TRBD2 (6 bases). V lost 3 bases and J 3 bases, leaving 21 bases between the germline ends. The CDR3 has 18 amino acids. The germline gives CDR1 KGHSH, CDR2 LQKENI. In nucleotides, the CDR3 is TGTGCCAGCTCACCCCGTACTAGCCCTGGGCCCGTCTACAATGAGCAGTTCTTC. Amino acid sequence: CASSPRTSPGPVYNEQFF.

The genes are TRBV4-2 and TRBJ2-7; 8 bases align to TRBD2. This CDR3 is built from 15 residues. Germline V gives CDR1 LGHNA, CDR2 YNFKEQ. In nucleotides, the CDR3 is TGTGCCAGCAACCAAGCGACTAGCGCCTCCTACGAGCAGTACGTC. It is translated as CASNQATSASYEQYV.

In regard to this clonotype: At one end the junction does not follow the germline gene, possibly because of a read error. The rearrangement joins TRBV11-1 to TRBJ2-1, with TRBD1 as a possible D gene (5 bases). The germline V gene encodes CDR1 SGHAT and CDR2 FQDESV (reference sequence). The CDR3 runs 14 residues. The CDR3 DNA is TGTGTCAGCAGCTTAGTGGCAGGGTCCAATGAGCTGTTCTTC. It codes for CVSSLVAGSNELFF.

As for this clonotype: A read error may explain this, as a much larger clone is one base away. The chain recombines TRBV5-6 with TRBJ2-2; D gene ambiguous. The ends were cut back, 4 bases at V and 3 bases at J, with 10 bases in the middle. The CDR3 is 14 residues long. CDR1 SGHDT and CDR2 YYEEEE come from the germline V gene. This chain's CDR3 is CASSPGRYTGELFF. In DNA, the CDR3 is TGTGCCAGCAGCCCGGGCAGATACACCGGGGAGCTGTTTTTT.